This T cell receptor beta chain came from a study of identical twins. The study, taken as a whole, reports: One should note that invariant MAIT and iNKT cells could partly confound zero-insertion analyses.

Regarding this clonotype: Its cognate antigen is unknown.

Template switching supplied a universal primer site; unique molecular identifiers were carried on the cDNA. TCRdb used MiXCR to reprocess the 5' RACE reads, holding one entry per CDR3 protein. The repertoire holds about 690,000 distinct CDR3 sequences, 21% seen once, with 4.3% in the top ten. The sample was also reused in another study, on T cells expressing NK-cell markers. Turning to that study: Within several experiments, an anti-gamma-delta TCR antibody kept the sorting limited to alpha-beta TCR T cells.

The sequence derives from a woman aged 18-35 years in good health. The sample consisted of PBMCs.

The CDR3 DNA sequence: TGTGCCAGCAGGGATAGCGGGGTATCAGAGCAGTACTTC. This codes for CASRDSGVSEQYF. The chain carries TRBV12-3 or TRBV12-4 and TRBJ2-7, with TRBD2 identical over 8 bases. The CDR3 runs 13 residues. V lost 6 bases and J lost 7; bases outside the gene matches: 8.